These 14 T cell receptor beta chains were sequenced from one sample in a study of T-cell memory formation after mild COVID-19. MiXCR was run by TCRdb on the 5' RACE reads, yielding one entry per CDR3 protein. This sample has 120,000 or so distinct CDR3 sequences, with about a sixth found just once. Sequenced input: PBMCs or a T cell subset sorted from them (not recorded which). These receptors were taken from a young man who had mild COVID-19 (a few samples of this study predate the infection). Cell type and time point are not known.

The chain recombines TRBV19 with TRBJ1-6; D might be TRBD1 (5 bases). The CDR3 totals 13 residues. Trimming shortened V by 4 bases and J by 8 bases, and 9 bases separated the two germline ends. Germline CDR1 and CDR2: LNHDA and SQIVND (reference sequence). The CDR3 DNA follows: TGTGCCAGTAGTACAAAAGGGGATTCACCCCTCCACTTT. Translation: CASSTKGDSPLHF. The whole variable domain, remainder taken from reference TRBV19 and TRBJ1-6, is DGGITQSPKYLFRKEGQNVTLSCEQNLNHDAMYWYRQDPGQGLRLIYYSQIVNDFQKGDIAEGYSVSREKKESFPLTVTSAQKNPTAFYLCASSTKGDSPLHFGNGTRLTVT.

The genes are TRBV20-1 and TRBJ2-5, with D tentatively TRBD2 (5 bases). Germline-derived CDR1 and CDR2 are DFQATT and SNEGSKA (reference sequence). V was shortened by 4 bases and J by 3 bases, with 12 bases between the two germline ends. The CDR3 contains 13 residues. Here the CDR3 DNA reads TGCAGTGCTATCCCTCGGGATGAAGAGACCCAGTACTTC. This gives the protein CSAIPRDEETQYF.

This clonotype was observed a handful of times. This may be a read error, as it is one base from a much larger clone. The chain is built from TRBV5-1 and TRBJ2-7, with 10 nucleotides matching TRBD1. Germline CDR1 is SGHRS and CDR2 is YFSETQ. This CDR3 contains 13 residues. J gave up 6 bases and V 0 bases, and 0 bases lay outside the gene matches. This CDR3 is CASSLGDRGEQYV. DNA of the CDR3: TGCGCCAGCAGCTTGGGGGACAGGGGCGAGCAGTACGTC.

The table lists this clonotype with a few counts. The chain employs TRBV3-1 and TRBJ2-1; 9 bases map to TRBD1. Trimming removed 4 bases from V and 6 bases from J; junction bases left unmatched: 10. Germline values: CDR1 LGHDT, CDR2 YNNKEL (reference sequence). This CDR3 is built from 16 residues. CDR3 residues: CASSPPYRGRSNEQFF. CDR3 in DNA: TGTGCCAGCAGCCCACCGTACAGGGGGCGAAGCAATGAGCAGTTCTTC.

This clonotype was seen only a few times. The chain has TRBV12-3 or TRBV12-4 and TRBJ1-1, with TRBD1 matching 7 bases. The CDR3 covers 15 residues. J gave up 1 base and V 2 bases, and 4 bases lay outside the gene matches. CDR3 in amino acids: CASSLRAGGNTEAFF. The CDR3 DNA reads TGTGCCAGCAGTTTAAGGGCAGGGGGGAACACTGAAGCTTTCTTT.

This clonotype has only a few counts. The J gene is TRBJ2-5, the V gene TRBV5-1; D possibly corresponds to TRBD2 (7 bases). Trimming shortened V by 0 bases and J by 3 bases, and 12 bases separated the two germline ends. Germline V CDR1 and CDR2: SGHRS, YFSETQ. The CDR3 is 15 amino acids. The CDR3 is CASSLVAGAEETQYF. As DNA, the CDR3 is TGCGCCAGCAGCTTGGTGGCGGGGGCAGAAGAGACCCAGTACTTC. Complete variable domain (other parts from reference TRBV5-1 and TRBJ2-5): KAGVTQTPRYLIKTRGQQVTLSCSPISGHRSVSWYQQTPGQGLQFLFEYFSETQRNKGNFPGRFSGRQFSNSRSEMNVSTLELGDSALYLCASSLVAGAEETQYFGPGTRLLVL.

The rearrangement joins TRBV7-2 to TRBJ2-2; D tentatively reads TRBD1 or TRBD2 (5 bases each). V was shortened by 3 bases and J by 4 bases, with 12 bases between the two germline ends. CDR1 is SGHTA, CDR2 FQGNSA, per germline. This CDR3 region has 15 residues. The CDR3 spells CASSFTREITGELFF. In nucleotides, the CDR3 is TGTGCCAGCAGCTTTACCAGGGAGATCACCGGGGAGCTGTTTTTT.

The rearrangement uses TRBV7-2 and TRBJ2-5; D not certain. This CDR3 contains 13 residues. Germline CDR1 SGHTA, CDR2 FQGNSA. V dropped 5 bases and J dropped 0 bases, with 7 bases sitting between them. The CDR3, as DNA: TGTGCCAGCAGCCCCCGCCACCAAGAGACCCAGTACTTC. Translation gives CASSPRHQETQYF.

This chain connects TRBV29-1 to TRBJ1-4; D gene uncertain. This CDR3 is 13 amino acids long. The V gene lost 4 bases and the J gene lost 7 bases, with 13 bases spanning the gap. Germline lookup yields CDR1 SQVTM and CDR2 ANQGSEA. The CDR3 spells CSVAPAGGEKLFF. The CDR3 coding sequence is TGCAGCGTTGCCCCCGCTGGCGGTGAAAAACTGTTTTTT.

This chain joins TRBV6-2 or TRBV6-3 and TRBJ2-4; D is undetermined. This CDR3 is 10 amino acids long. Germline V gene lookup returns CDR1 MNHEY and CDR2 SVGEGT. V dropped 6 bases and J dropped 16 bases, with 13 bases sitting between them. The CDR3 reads CASSHWLRYF. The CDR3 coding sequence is TGTGCCAGCAGCCACTGGCTTCGATACTTC.

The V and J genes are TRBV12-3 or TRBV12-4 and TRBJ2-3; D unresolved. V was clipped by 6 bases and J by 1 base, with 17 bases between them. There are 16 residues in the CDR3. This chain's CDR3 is CASRGRSFRGTDTQYF. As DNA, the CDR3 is TGTGCCAGCAGGGGAAGGAGTTTCCGCGGCACAGATACGCAGTATTTT.

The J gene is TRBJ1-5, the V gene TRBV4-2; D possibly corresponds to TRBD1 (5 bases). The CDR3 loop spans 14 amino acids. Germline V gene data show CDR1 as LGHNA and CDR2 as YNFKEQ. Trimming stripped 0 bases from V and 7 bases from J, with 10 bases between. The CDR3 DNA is TGTGCCAGCAGCCAAGACAGGGCCAAGCAGCCCCAGCATTTT. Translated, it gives CASSQDRAKQPQHF.

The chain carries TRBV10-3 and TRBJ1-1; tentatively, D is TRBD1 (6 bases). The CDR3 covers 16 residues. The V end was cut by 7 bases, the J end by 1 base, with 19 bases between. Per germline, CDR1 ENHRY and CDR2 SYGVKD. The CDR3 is CAIKDSRGQGNTEAFF. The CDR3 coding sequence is TGTGCCATCAAGGATTCCCGGGGGCAGGGGAACACTGAAGCTTTCTTT.

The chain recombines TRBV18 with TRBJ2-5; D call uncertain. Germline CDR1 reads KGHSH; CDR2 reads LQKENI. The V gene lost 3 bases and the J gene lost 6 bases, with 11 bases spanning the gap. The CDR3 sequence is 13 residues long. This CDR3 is CASSPPSSKTQYF. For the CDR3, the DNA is TGTGCCAGCTCACCCCCTTCATCAAAGACCCAGTACTTC.